The present T cell receptor beta chain was sequenced within a study of blood T cell repertoires in COVID-19. For the study at large: T cells, B-cell-depleted T cells, or PBMCs supplied cDNA or gDNA.

The CDR3 sequence is 13 residues long. CDR1 is SNHLY, CDR2 FYNNEI, per germline. V trimming: 5 bases; J trimming: 7 bases; junction bases outside the gene matches: 3. Authors' data handling: Nucleated cell counts were estimated from reference gene primer amplification. Profiling relied on immunoSEQ multiplex PCR, and the TCRdb table lists in-frame clones only, not all of them. The DNA gave D and trimming, while V, J and clone size come from that table. The sample yields approximately 62,000 clones, about four fifths seen once. Sequencing was done on a sample of peripheral blood. The clonotype comes from a woman between 50 and 59 years old with active or convalescent COVID-19. V usage is TRBV2 and J usage is TRBJ1-5, with 9 bases fitting TRBD1. The CDR3 nucleotides are TGTGCCAGCAGTACAGGGGGCGGACAGCCCCAGCATTTT. Translating gives CASSTGGGQPQHF.